This entry features one T cell receptor beta chain sequence. Its antigen is as yet unknown. Germline CDR1 is SGHRS and CDR2 is YFSETQ. V was pared by 0 bases and J by 7 bases, with 11 bases between. The CDR3 totals 14 residues. The data were obtained in a study of CD8 T cells in Susac syndrome. Whole-study results and caveats: TCR sequencing and HLA analysis covered a relatively small number of individuals.

A quantity of roughly 0.5 to 1 ug RNA underwent reverse transcription using random hexamers. MiXCR, run by TCRdb on the immunoSEQ multiplex PCR reads, gives a single entry per CDR3 protein. Here the sample spans about 150,000 distinct CDR3 sequences, nearly 97% being singletons. The authors sequenced TCR beta from blood CD8+ and CD4+ T cells. In Susac syndrome patients, recently defined diagnostic criteria for definite or probable disease were met. The rearrangement joins TRBV5-1 to TRBJ2-1; D unclear. The sequence derives from a human donor with Susac syndrome. The sequenced sample consisted of CD4+ T cells from PBMCs. The CDR3 here is CASSLDDWENEQFF. The DNA for the CDR3 is TGCGCCAGCAGCTTGGACGACTGGGAAAATGAGCAGTTCTTC. Full variable domain (remainder filled in from reference TRBV5-1 and TRBJ2-1): KAGVTQTPRYLIKTRGQQVTLSCSPISGHRSVSWYQQTPGQGLQFLFEYFSETQRNKGNFPGRFSGRQFSNSRSEMNVSTLELGDSALYLCASSLDDWENEQFFGPGTRLTVL.